The entry below describes one T cell receptor (beta chain). Its antigen is unidentified. The data originate from a study of cytomegalovirus exposure and HLA in healthy donors. The overall study: An early data release held tens of millions of unique TCRs from HLA-typed donors.

Germline V gives CDR1 SGHNT, CDR2 YENEEA. The CDR3 is 15 residues long. After removal of 0 bases from V and 17 bases from J, the junction contained 13 bases not matched to a gene. Points from the study as a whole: TCR beta V- and J-gene trimming was later associated with a missense DCLRE1C variant. Testing in vitro showed a few CMV-associated chains specific for CMV antigens. Overall, roughly 170 TCR beta chains were annotated as cytomegalovirus-associated.

This PCR relied on a set of 60 Vbeta primers and 13 Jbeta primers. TCRdb's table, derived via immunoSEQ multiplex PCR, lists solely in-frame clones and lacks some. The sample yields 95,000 to 150,000 clones, roughly 75% seen once. The sequence came from a woman aged 45-60 years in good health and CMV-seronegative. V and J are TRBV11-3 and TRBJ1-4, with 9 bases lining up with TRBD1. Sequencing used PBMCs. The CDR3 nucleotides are TGTGCCAGCAGCTTAGACACTGATACAGGGGGCCTCGTATTTTTT. This gives the protein CASSLDTDTGGLVFF.